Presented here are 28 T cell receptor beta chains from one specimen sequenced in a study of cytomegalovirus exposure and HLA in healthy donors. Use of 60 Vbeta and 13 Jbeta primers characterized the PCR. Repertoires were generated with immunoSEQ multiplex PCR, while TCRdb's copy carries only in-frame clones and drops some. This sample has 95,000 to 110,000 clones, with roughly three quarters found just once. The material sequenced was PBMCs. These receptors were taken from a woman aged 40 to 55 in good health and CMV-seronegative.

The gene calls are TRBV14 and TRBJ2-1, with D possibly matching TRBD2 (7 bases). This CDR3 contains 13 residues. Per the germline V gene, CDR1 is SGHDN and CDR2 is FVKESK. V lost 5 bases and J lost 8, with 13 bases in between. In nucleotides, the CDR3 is TGTGCCAGCAGCATGGCGGGGGCCTATGAGCAGTTCTTC. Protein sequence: CASSMAGAYEQFF.

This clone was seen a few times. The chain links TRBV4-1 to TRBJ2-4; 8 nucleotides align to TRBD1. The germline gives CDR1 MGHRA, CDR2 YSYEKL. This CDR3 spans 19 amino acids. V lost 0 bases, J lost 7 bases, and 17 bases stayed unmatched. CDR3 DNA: TGCGCCAGCAGCCAAGATTCGGTCTTGTATGGACAGGGCAGGAACATTCAGTACTTC. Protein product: CASSQDSVLYGQGRNIQYF.

In DNA, the CDR3 is TGTGCCAGCTCACCAGGCTTTAGTGCGGTTGAAGCTTTCTTT. This translates into CASSPGFSAVEAFF. The chain recombines TRBV18 with TRBJ1-1; D is undetermined. Germline V gene lookup returns CDR1 KGHSH and CDR2 LQKENI. V dropped 2 bases and J dropped 7 bases, with 14 bases sitting between them. This CDR3 region has 14 residues.

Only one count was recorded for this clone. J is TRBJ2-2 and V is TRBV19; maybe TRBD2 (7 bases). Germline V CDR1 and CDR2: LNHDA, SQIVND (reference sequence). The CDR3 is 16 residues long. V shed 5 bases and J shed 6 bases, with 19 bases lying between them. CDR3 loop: CASSARGAGDPGELFF. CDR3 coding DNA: TGTGCCAGTAGTGCCCGGGGGGCGGGAGATCCCGGGGAGCTGTTTTTT. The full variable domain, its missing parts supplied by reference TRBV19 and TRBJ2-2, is DGGITQSPKYLFRKEGQNVTLSCEQNLNHDAMYWYRQDPGQGLRLIYYSQIVNDFQKGDIAEGYSVSREKKESFPLTVTSAQKNPTAFYLCASSARGAGDPGELFFGEGSRLTVL.

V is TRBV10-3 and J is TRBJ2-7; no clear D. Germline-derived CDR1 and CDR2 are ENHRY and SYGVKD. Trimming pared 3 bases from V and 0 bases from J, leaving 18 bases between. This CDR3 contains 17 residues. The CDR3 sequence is CAISEARKLSSSYEQYF. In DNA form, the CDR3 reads TGTGCCATCAGTGAAGCGAGAAAACTATCAAGCTCCTACGAGCAGTACTTC.

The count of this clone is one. CDR3 nucleotide sequence: TGTGCCAGCAGCCCCGGACTAGCGGGAGGTGGAGGGGAGACCCAGTACTTC. This gives the protein CASSPGLAGGGGETQYF. This chain connects TRBV11-3 to TRBJ2-5; TRBD2 matches at 14 bases. V gave up 5 bases and J gave up 5 bases; unmatched junction bases: 10. Germline values: CDR1 SGHNT, CDR2 YENEEA. The CDR3 runs to 17 residues.

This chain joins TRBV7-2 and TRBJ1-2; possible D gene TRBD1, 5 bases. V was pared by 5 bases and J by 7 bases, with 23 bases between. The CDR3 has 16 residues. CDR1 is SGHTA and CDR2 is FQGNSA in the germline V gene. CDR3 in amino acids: CASSPLQGTPTSGYTF. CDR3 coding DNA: TGTGCCAGCAGCCCTCTGCAGGGTACCCCCACTTCTGGCTACACCTTC.

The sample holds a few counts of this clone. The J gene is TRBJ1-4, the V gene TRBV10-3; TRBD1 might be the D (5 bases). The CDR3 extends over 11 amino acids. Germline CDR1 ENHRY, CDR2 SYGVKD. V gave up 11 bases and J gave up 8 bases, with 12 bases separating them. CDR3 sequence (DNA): TGTGCCTCAAGGGGTCGCGAAAAACTGTTTTTT. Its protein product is CASRGREKLFF.

CDR3 region: CASSAPLIAKNIQYF. The CDR3 DNA reads as TGTGCCAGCAGTGCGCCCCTTATAGCCAAAAACATTCAGTACTTC. The chain has TRBV28 and TRBJ2-4; no clear D. The CDR3 loop spans 15 amino acids. CDR1 is MDHEN and CDR2 is SYDVKM in the germline V gene. V lost 5 bases to trimming and J lost 0 bases, with 11 bases between them.

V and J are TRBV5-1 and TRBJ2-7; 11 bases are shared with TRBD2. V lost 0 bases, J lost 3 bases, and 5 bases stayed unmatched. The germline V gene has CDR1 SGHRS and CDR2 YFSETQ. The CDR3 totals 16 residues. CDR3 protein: CASSLGASGRSYEQYF. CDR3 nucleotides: TGCGCCAGCAGCTTGGGGGCTAGCGGGAGGAGCTACGAGCAGTACTTC.

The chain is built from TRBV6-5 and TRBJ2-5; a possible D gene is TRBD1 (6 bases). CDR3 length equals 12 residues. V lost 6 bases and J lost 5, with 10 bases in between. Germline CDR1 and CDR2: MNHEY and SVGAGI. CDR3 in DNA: TGTGCCAGCAGCCCAGGGGAGGAGACCCAGTACTTC. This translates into CASSPGEETQYF.

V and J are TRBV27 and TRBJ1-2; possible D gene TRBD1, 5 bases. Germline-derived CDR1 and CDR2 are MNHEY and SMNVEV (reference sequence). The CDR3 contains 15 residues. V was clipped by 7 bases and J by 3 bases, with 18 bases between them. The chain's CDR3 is CASTVIGGADYGYTF. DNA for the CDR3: TGTGCCAGCACTGTTATCGGTGGGGCGGACTATGGCTACACCTTC.

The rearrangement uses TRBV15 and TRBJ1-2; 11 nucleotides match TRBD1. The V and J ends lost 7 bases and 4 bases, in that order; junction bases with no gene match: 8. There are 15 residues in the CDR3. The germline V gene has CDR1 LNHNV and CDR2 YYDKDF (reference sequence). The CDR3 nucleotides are TGTGCCACCACCACCGGGACAGGGGGGTTCTATGGCTACACCTTC. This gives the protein CATTTGTGGFYGYTF. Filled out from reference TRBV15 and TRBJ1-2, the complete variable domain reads DAMVIQNPRYQVTQFGKPVTLSCSQTLNHNVMYWYQQKSSQAPKLLFHYYDKDFNNEADTPDNFQSRRPNTSFCFLDIRSPGLGDTAMYLCATTTGTGGFYGYTFGSGTRLTVV.

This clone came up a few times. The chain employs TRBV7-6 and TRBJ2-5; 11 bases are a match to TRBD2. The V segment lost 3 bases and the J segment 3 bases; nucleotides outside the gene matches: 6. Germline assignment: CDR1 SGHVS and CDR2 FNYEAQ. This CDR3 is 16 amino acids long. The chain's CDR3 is CASSLGTSGHKETQYF. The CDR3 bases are TGTGCCAGCAGCTTGGGGACTAGCGGACATAAAGAGACCCAGTACTTC. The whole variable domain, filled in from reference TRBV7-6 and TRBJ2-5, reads GAGVSQSPRYKVTKRGQDVALRCDPISGHVSLYWYRQALGQGPEFLTYFNYEAQQDKSGLPNDRFSAERPEGSISTLTIQRTEQRDSAMYRCASSLGTSGHKETQYFGPGTRLLVL.

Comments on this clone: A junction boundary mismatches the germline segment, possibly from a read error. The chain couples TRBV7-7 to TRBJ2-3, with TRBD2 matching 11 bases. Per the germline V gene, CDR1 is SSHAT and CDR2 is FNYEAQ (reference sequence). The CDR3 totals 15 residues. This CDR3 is CASSVSSGRTDTQYF. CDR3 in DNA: TGTGCTAGCAGCGTTTCTAGCGGGAGGACAGATACGCAGTATTTT.

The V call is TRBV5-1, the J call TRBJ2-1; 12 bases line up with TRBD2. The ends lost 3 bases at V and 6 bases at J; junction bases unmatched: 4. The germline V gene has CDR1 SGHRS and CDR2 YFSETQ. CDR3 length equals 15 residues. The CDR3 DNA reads TGCGCCAGCAGCTACCTAGCGGGAGGGCCCAATGAGCAGTTCTTC. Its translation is CASSYLAGGPNEQFF.

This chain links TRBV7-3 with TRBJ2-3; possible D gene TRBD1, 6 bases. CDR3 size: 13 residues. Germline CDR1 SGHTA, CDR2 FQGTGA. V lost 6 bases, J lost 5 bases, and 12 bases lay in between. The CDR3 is CASRGNREDTQYF. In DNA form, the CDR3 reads TGTGCCAGCAGGGGTAACAGGGAAGATACGCAGTATTTT.

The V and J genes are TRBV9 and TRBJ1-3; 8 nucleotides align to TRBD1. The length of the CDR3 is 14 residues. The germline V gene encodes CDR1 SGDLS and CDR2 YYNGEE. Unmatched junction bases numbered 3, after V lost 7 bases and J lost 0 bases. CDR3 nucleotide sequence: TGTGCCAGCGGGACAGGACTCTCTGGAAACACCATATATTTT. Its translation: CASGTGLSGNTIYF.

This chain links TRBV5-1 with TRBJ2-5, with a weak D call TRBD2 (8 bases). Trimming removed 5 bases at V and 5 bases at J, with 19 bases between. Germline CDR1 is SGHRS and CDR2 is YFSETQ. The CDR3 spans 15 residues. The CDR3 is CASRIGRGLRETQYF. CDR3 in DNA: TGCGCCAGCAGGATCGGGAGGGGGCTCCGGGAGACCCAGTACTTC.

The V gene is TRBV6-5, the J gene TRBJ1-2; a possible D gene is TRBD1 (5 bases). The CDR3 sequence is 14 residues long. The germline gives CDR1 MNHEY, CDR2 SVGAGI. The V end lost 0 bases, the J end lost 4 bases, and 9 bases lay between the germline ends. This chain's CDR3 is CASSYSAGRYGYTF. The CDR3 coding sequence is TGTGCCAGCAGTTACTCCGCAGGGCGCTATGGCTACACCTTC.

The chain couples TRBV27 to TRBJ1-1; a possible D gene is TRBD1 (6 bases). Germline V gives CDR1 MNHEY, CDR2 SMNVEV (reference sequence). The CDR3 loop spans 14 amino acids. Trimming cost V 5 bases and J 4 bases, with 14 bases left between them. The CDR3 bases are TGTGCCAGCAGTCCACGCGACAGGACCACTGAAGCTTTCTTT. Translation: CASSPRDRTTEAFF.

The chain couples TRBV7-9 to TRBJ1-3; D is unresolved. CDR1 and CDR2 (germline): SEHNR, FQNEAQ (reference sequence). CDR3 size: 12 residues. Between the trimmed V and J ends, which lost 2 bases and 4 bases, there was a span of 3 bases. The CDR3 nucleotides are TGTGCCAGCAGCTTAACAGGAAACACCATATATTTT. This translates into CASSLTGNTIYF.

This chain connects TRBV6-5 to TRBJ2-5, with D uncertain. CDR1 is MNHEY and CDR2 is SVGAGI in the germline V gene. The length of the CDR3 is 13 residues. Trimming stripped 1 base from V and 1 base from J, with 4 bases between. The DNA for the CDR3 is TGTGCCAGCAGTTACTACGGCCAAGAGACCCAGTACTTC. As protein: CASSYYGQETQYF.

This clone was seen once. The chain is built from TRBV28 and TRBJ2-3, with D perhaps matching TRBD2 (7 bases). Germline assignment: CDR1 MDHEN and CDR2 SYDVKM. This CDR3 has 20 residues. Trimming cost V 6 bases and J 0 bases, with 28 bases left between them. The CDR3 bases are TGTGCCAGCAGGTCATTTATGGGCGGGAGAGGGGGTACTAGCACAGATACGCAGTATTTT. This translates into CASRSFMGGRGGTSTDTQYF.

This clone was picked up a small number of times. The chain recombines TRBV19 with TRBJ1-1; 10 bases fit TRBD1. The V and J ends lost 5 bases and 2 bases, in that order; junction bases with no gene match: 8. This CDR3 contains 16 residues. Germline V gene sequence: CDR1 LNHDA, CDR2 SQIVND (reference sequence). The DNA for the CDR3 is TGTGCCAGTAGTCCTAGACAGGGGGCCGTTAACACTGAAGCTTTCTTT. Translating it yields CASSPRQGAVNTEAFF.

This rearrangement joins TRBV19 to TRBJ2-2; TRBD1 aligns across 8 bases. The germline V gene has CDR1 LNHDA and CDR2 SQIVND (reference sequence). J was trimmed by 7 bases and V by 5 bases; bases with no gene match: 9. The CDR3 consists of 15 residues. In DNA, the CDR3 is TGTGCCAGTAGTTCGAGGGGACAGGCCCACGGGGAGCTGTTTTTT. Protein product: CASSSRGQAHGELFF.

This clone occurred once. CDR3 amino acids: CASSPGTSGRNHEQYF. DNA for the CDR3: TGTGCCAGCAGCCCCGGGACTAGCGGGAGAAACCACGAGCAGTACTTC. V is TRBV9 and J is TRBJ2-7, with TRBD2 matching over 14 bases. Looked up from germline, CDR1 is SGDLS and CDR2 is YYNGEE. Germline trimming cut 4 bases from V and 5 bases from J; bases unmatched to any gene: 8. This CDR3 contains 16 residues.

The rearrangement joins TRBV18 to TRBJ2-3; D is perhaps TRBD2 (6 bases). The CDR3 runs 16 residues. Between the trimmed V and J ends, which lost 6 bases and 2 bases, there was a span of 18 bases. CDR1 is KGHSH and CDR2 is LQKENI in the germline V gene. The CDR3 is CASSLGGLAHTDTQYF. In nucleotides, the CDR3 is TGTGCCAGCTCCCTCGGAGGGCTGGCACACACAGATACGCAGTATTTT.